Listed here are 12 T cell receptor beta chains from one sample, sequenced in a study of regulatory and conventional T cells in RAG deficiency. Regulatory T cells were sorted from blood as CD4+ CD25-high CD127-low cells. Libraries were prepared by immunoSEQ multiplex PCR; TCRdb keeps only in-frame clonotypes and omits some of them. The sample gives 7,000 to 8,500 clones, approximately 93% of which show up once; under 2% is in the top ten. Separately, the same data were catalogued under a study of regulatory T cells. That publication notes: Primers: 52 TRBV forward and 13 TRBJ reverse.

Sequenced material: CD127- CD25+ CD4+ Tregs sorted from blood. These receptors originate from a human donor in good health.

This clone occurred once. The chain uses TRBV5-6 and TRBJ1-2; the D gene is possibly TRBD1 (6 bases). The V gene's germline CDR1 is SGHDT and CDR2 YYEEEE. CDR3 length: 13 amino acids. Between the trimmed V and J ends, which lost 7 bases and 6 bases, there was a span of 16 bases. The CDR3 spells CASATGYFDGYTF. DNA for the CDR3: TGTGCCAGCGCAACAGGGTATTTCGATGGCTACACCTTC.

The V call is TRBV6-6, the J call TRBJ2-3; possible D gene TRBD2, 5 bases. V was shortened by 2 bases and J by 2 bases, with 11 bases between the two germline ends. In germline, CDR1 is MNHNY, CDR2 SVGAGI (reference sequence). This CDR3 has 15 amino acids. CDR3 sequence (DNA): TGTGCCAGCAGTTACAATGGGGAGATCACAGATACGCAGTATTTT. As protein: CASSYNGEITDTQYF.

The CDR3 spells CASSSAGAPGELFF. The CDR3 DNA follows: TGTGCCAGCAGCTCCGCGGGAGCTCCCGGGGAGCTGTTTTTT. The rearrangement uses TRBV7-3 and TRBJ2-2; 7 bases align to TRBD2. V shed 4 bases, J shed 6 bases, and the junction held 5 bases outside the gene matches. This CDR3 spans 14 amino acids. Germline CDR1 is SGHTA and CDR2 is FQGTGA.

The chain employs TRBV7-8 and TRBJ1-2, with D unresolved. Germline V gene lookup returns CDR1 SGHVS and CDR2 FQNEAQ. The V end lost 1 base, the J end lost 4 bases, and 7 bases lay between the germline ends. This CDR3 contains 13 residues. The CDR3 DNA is TGTGCCAGCAGCTTAGACAGCACCTATGGCTACACCTTC. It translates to CASSLDSTYGYTF.

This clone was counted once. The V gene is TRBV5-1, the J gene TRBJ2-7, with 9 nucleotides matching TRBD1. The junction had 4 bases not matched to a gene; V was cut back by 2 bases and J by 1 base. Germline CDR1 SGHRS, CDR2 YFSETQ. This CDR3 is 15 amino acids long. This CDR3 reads CASSFQTGGSYEQYF. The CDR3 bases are TGCGCCAGCAGCTTTCAGACAGGGGGTTCCTACGAGCAGTACTTC.

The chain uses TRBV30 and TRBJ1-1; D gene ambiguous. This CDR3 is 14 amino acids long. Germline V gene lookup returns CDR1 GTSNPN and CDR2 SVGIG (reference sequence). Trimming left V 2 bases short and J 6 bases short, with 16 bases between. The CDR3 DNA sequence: TGTGCCTGGAGTCGGAGATTTGTTTCCCCTGAAGCTTTCTTT. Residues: CAWSRRFVSPEAFF.

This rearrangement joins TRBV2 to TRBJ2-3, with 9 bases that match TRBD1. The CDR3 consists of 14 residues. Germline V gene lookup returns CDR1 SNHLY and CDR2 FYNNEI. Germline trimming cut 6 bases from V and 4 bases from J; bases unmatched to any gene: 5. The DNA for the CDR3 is TGTGCCAGCAGCGGCCGACAGGGGGCAGATACGCAGTATTTT. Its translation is CASSGRQGADTQYF.

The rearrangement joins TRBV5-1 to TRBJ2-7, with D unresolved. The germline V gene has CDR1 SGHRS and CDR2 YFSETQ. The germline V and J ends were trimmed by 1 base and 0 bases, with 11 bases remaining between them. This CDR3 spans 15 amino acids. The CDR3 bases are TGCGCCAGCAGCTTGTCCGGTTATAGCTCCTACGAGCAGTACTTC. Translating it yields CASSLSGYSSYEQYF.

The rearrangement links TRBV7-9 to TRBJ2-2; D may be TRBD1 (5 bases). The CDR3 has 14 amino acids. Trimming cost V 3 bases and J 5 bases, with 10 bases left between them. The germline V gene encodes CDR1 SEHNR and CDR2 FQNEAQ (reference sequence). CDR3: CASSFQGLTGELFF. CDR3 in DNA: TGTGCCAGCAGCTTTCAGGGTTTGACCGGGGAGCTGTTTTTT. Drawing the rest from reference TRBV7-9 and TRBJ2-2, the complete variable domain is DTGVSQNPRHKITKRGQNVTFRCDPISEHNRLYWYRQTLGQGPEFLTYFQNEAQLEKSRLLSDRFSAERPKGSFSTLEIQRTEQGDSAMYLCASSFQGLTGELFFGEGSRLTVL.

CDR3 nucleotide sequence: TGTGCCAGTAGTGCCCCACGGACTAGCGAAGGCCACAATGAGCAGTTCTTC. It specifies CASSAPRTSEGHNEQFF. The chain couples TRBV19 to TRBJ2-1, with 9 bases fitting TRBD2. The CDR3 loop spans 17 amino acids. V dropped 5 bases and J dropped 5; count of bases not matched to a gene: 13. The germline V gene encodes CDR1 LNHDA and CDR2 SQIVND (reference sequence). The full variable domain, rest sourced from reference TRBV19 and TRBJ2-1, is DGGITQSPKYLFRKEGQNVTLSCEQNLNHDAMYWYRQDPGQGLRLIYYSQIVNDFQKGDIAEGYSVSREKKESFPLTVTSAQKNPTAFYLCASSAPRTSEGHNEQFFGPGTRLTVL.

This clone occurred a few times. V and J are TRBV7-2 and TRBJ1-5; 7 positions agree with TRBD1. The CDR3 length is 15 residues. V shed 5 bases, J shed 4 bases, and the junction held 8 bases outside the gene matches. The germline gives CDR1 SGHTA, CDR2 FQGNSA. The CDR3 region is CASSPRGGGNQPQHF. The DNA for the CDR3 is TGTGCCAGCAGCCCCAGAGGGGGCGGGAATCAGCCCCAGCATTTT. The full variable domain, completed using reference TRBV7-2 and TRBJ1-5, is GAGVSQSPSNKVTEKGKDVELRCDPISGHTALYWYRQSLGQGLEFLIYFQGNSAPDKSGLPSDRFSAERTGGSVSTLTIQRTQQEDSAVYLCASSPRGGGNQPQHFGDGTRLSIL.

The DNA for the CDR3 is TGTGCCAGCAGCTATCCTCCCGGGACAGCCCTCTACGAGCAGTACTTC. Translation: CASSYPPGTALYEQYF. The rearrangement links TRBV2 to TRBJ2-7, with 7 bases lining up with TRBD1. CDR3 length: 16 amino acids. Trimming cost V 6 bases and J 3 bases; bases outside gene matches: 14. The germline V gene has CDR1 SNHLY and CDR2 FYNNEI.